These 3 T cell receptor beta chains came from one sample sequenced in a study of prognosis after radiotherapy for stage I lung cancer listed by TCRdb under 2021. Sequencing was performed on an Illumina HiSeq 3000. Two rounds of multiplex PCR were performed to amplify the TCR beta CDR3 region from genomic DNA. In the first PCR round, primers specific to each TRBV and TRBJ gene were used, and the primer sequences were filed in Chinese patent CN105087789A. TCRdb's own reprocessing of the public reads used fastp at Q25 and MiXCR and kept productive beta chains. Records with the same CDR3 protein are collapsed into one entry carrying the most frequent genes and DNA. For this sample there are some 36,000 distinct CDR3 sequences; approximately 25% appear just once. Of the sample, around a quarter is held by the ten largest clones. This sample comprised PBMCs, obtained before or after stereotactic body radiation therapy (not recorded which). The receptors shown here come from a donor aged 50 or older with non-small cell lung cancer.

This clonotype was detected ten times or more. The rearrangement uses TRBV13 and TRBJ2-7; D unclear. Between the trimmed V and J ends, which lost 5 bases and 0 bases, there was a span of 8 bases. CDR1 and CDR2 (germline): PRHDT, FYEKMQ (reference sequence). There are 13 residues in the CDR3. CDR3 nucleotide sequence: TGTGCCAGCAGCCCCAGGAGCTCCTACGAGCAGTACTTC. Residues: CASSPRSSYEQYF.

Of note for this clonotype: This sequence may be a read error, since a much larger clone differs from it by one base. The chain has TRBV12-3 or TRBV12-4 and TRBJ1-1; D gene uncertain. The ends were cut back, 4 bases at V and 5 bases at J, with 20 bases in the middle. This CDR3 spans 16 amino acids. The CDR3 DNA is TGTGCCAGCAGTTACGACAACGGCGGGGTCAAAACTGAAGCTTTCTTT. It codes for CASSYDNGGVKTEAFF.

This clonotype was found many times. The chain is built from TRBV24-1 and TRBJ2-2; 7 positions agree with TRBD2. The germline CDR1 and CDR2 sequences are KGHDR and SFDVKD. The CDR3 runs 18 residues. Germline trimming cut 3 bases from V and 8 bases from J; bases unmatched to any gene: 17. CDR3 protein: CATSDPGAGGGSPGELFF. Written as DNA, the CDR3 is TGTGCCACCAGTGATCCCGGAGCGGGCGGGGGTTCGCCGGGGGAGCTGTTTTTT.